This T cell receptor (beta chain) was profiled in a study of human T cells and chemical hapten exposure. Time point described: patch test 1, 2 weeks after DPC sensitization. Documented treatment: therapeutic diphenylcyclopropenone sensitization with weekly scalp DPC. Unfractionated whole blood was the source from which total RNA was extracted. The CDR3 covers 14 residues. Germline V gives CDR1 SGHTA, CDR2 FQGNSA. Germline trimming cut 8 bases from V and 7 bases from J; bases unmatched to any gene: 9. Using its own MiXCR run on the RACE reads, TCRdb lists one record per CDR3 protein. Of more than 35,000 distinct CDR3 sequences in the sample, more than 6% are singletons; the top ten hold about a tenth. This clonotype was seen more than once but under ten times.

The sequenced sample was whole blood, obtained in connection with sensitization to the hapten diphenylcyclopropenone (DPC). This chain uses TRBV7-2 with TRBJ2-1; 9 bases fit TRBD2. This TCR was recovered from a woman under 40 with alopecia areata. Some clones in this sample may be carry-over from other donors' samples. CDR3: CASGQRGAGNEQFF. CDR3 nucleotide sequence: TGTGCCAGCGGCCAGCGGGGGGCGGGGAATGAGCAGTTCTTC.